Below are 19 T cell receptor beta chains sequenced from a single sample in a study of T cell changes during pregnancy in multiple sclerosis. Clones were read by immunoSEQ multiplex PCR, and TCRdb kept only the in-frame ones, dropping some. The profile shows approximately 43,000 clones, about 93% of them singletons. The sample was CD8+ T cells from peripheral blood mononuclear cells, taken after pregnancy. Source of these receptors: a female donor with multiple sclerosis, enrolled in a pregnancy study.

This clone has just a few counts. V gene TRBV5-4 combines with J gene TRBJ1-1; D unresolved. Per the germline V gene, CDR1 is SGHNT and CDR2 is YYREEE (reference sequence). With 4 bases removed from V and 2 bases from J, the gap between germline ends came to 6 bases. The CDR3 is 12 residues long. CDR3 bases: TGTGCCAGCAGCAAAGCTAACACTGAAGCTTTCTTT. Amino acid sequence: CASSKANTEAFF.

The J gene is TRBJ2-7, the V gene TRBV18, with a tentative D call TRBD1 (5 bases). Trimming took off 1 base at V and 5 bases at J, with 18 bases between the two ends. Germline CDR1 reads KGHSH; CDR2 reads LQKENI. This CDR3 comprises 16 residues. CDR3 loop: CASSPREGAFEDEQYF. In DNA form, the CDR3 reads TGTGCCAGCTCACCACGGGAAGGGGCCTTTGAAGACGAGCAGTACTTC.

The chain employs TRBV28 and TRBJ2-4, with 7 nucleotides matching TRBD1. This CDR3 comprises 13 residues. The V segment lost 5 bases and the J segment 6 bases; nucleotides outside the gene matches: 4. Germline CDR1 and CDR2: MDHEN and SYDVKM. The CDR3 nucleotides read TGTGCCAGCAGTGAACAGGGGAGAAACATTCAGTACTTC. Its translation: CASSEQGRNIQYF.

This clone was counted a single time. This rearrangement joins TRBV19 to TRBJ2-1, with 9 bases identical to TRBD2. V dropped 3 bases and J dropped 8; count of bases not matched to a gene: 8. The germline gives CDR1 LNHDA, CDR2 SQIVND (reference sequence). The CDR3 is 15 amino acids. CDR3 amino acids: CASSIGTSGLYEQFF. The CDR3 region has the DNA TGTGCCAGTAGTATCGGCACTAGCGGGTTGTATGAGCAGTTCTTC.

CDR3 nucleotides: TGTGCCAGCAGCCGCGGGGGGGCATTGAATGAGCAGTTCTTC. Amino acids: CASSRGGALNEQFF. The chain carries TRBV7-6 and TRBJ2-1, with 9 bases lining up with TRBD2. CDR3 size: 14 residues. V lost 5 bases and J lost 7; bases outside the gene matches: 6. Germline CDR1 is SGHVS and CDR2 is FNYEAQ.

This chain links TRBV28 with TRBJ2-2, with no clear D. The length of the CDR3 is 16 residues. Germline-derived CDR1 and CDR2 are MDHEN and SYDVKM. The ends were cut back, 3 bases at V and 1 base at J, with 12 bases in the middle. CDR3: CASSLLVRGNTGELFF. DNA of the CDR3: TGTGCCAGCAGTTTGCTCGTGCGAGGGAACACCGGGGAGCTGTTTTTT.

The J gene is TRBJ1-2, the V gene TRBV9, with a possible D match to TRBD1 (5 bases). This CDR3 has 15 residues. CDR1 and CDR2 from the germline V gene are SGDLS and YYNGEE. The germline V and J ends were trimmed by 0 bases and 5 bases, with 14 bases remaining between them. In DNA, the CDR3 is TGTGCCAGCAGCGTAGACTCCCTTGGGGGGTATGGCTACACCTTC. This encodes CASSVDSLGGYGYTF.

The chain links TRBV5-4 to TRBJ1-6, with D perhaps TRBD1 (6 bases). Germline V lookup: CDR1 SGHNT, CDR2 YYREEE (reference sequence). Trimming shortened V by 3 bases and J by 8 bases, and 12 bases separated the two germline ends. The CDR3 runs to 14 residues. DNA for the CDR3: TGTGCCAGCAGCTCGGACAGAAAACATTCACCCCTCCACTTT. This encodes CASSSDRKHSPLHF.

This chain links TRBV7-8 with TRBJ2-7; 10 nucleotides agree with TRBD1. This CDR3 has 17 residues. V shed 1 base, J shed 7 bases, and the junction held 13 bases outside the gene matches. Germline values: CDR1 SGHVS, CDR2 FQNEAQ. The CDR3, as DNA: TGTGCCAGCAGCTTAGGGGTTGGGGACAGGGGAAAAGAGGAGCAGTACTTC. It specifies CASSLGVGDRGKEEQYF.

The chain couples TRBV4-3 to TRBJ1-3, with 7 bases fitting TRBD1. Trimming removed 1 base from V and 0 bases from J; junction bases left unmatched: 3. The CDR3 totals 16 residues. Per germline, CDR1 LGHNA and CDR2 YSLEER. CDR3 nucleotides: TGCGCCAGCAGCCAAGGGACAGGTACCTCTGGAAACACCATATATTTT. As protein: CASSQGTGTSGNTIYF.

This clone was recorded only once. The chain couples TRBV27 to TRBJ1-2, with 11 bases fitting TRBD1. Germline CDR1 MNHEY, CDR2 SMNVEV (reference sequence). V was clipped by 3 bases and J by 4 bases; unmatched bases: 10. This CDR3 has 17 amino acids. CDR3: CASSLGRTGGWVYGYTF. The CDR3 nucleotides are TGTGCCAGCAGTTTGGGTAGGACAGGGGGCTGGGTCTATGGCTACACCTTC.

The V gene is TRBV9, the J gene TRBJ2-7, with 11 bases identical to TRBD2. This CDR3 is 14 amino acids long. Looked up from germline, CDR1 is SGDLS and CDR2 is YYNGEE. V was pared by 2 bases and J by 5 bases, with 3 bases of the junction left unmatched. The CDR3 is CASSVTSGKHEQYF. CDR3 coding DNA: TGTGCCAGCAGCGTGACTAGCGGGAAACACGAGCAGTACTTC. Looking up the rest from reference TRBV9 and TRBJ2-7 gives the full variable domain: DSGVTQTPKHLITATGQRVTLRCSPRSGDLSVYWYQQSLDQGLQFLIQYYNGEERAKGNILERFSAQQFPDLHSELNLSSLELGDSALYFCASSVTSGKHEQYFGPGTRLTVT.

This chain connects TRBV7-9 to TRBJ1-3; 7 positions match TRBD1. The CDR3 runs to 16 residues. In germline, CDR1 is SEHNR, CDR2 FQNEAQ (reference sequence). The V and J ends lost 4 bases and 0 bases, in that order; junction bases with no gene match: 6. The CDR3 sequence is CASSSVTGPSGNTIYF. CDR3 nucleotides: TGTGCCAGCAGCTCCGTGACAGGGCCCTCTGGAAACACCATATATTTT.

The chain links TRBV7-9 to TRBJ2-4, with D perhaps matching TRBD2 (7 bases). Trimming pared 2 bases from V and 8 bases from J, leaving 19 bases between. The CDR3 is 16 residues long. Germline CDR1 reads SEHNR; CDR2 reads FQNEAQ (reference sequence). Here the CDR3 DNA reads TGTGCCAGCAGCTTATTAGCACAGGGAGGGGGGGACATTCAGTACTTC. Translation: CASSLLAQGGGDIQYF.

The rearrangement links TRBV28 to TRBJ1-1, with D perhaps TRBD1 (5 bases). The CDR3 is 11 amino acids. Germline V CDR1 and CDR2: MDHEN, SYDVKM. The V end lost 10 bases, the J end lost 3 bases, and 9 bases lay between the germline ends. CDR3 bases: TGTGCCACTTCCAGGGACACTGAAGCTTTCTTT. It is translated as CATSRDTEAFF.

This clone was picked up one time. V is TRBV6-1 and J is TRBJ2-1; 7 positions match TRBD1. Germline-derived CDR1 and CDR2 are MNHNS and SASEGT. This CDR3 comprises 15 residues. V dropped 4 bases and J dropped 0; count of bases not matched to a gene: 3. CDR3 loop: CASSAGTASYNEQFF. Here the CDR3 DNA reads TGTGCCAGCAGTGCAGGGACAGCCTCCTACAATGAGCAGTTCTTC.

This clone has only one observation. The V gene is TRBV19, the J gene TRBJ1-2, with 9 bases identical to TRBD1. There are 16 residues in the CDR3. Germline V lookup: CDR1 LNHDA, CDR2 SQIVND (reference sequence). After removal of 0 bases from V and 5 bases from J, the junction contained 7 bases not matched to a gene. CDR3: CASSIDLYGTGYGYTF. The CDR3 DNA is TGTGCCAGTAGTATAGATCTATACGGGACAGGGTATGGCTACACCTTC.

The chain recombines TRBV6-5 with TRBJ2-1; D remains unclear. Germline loops: CDR1 MNHEY, CDR2 SVGAGI. V lost 4 bases and J lost 4, with 11 bases in between. There are 14 residues in the CDR3. The CDR3 coding sequence is TGTGCCAGCAGTTTACTCCGCTCGTACAATGAGCAGTTCTTC. Its protein is CASSLLRSYNEQFF.

CDR3 amino acids: CASSLRDKWSTDTQYF. CDR3 coding DNA: TGTGCCAGCAGTCTCCGGGACAAATGGTCCACAGATACGCAGTATTTT. The rearrangement uses TRBV27 and TRBJ2-3; TRBD1 is a possible D gene (6 bases). V was cut by 5 bases and J by 2 bases, with 17 bases left in between. Germline V lookup: CDR1 MNHEY, CDR2 SMNVEV (reference sequence). This CDR3 contains 16 residues.